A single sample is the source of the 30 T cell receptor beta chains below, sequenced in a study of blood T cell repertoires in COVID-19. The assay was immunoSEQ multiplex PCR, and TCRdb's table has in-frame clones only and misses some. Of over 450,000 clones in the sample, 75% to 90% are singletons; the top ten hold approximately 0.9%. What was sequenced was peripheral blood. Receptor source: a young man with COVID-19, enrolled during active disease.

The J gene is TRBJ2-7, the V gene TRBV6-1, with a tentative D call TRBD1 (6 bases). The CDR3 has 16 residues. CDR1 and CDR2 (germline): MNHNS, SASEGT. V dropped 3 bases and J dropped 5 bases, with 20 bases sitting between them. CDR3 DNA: TGTGCCAGCAGTGAGCCTCCGAACAGGGTTGGCGACGAGCAGTACTTC. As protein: CASSEPPNRVGDEQYF.

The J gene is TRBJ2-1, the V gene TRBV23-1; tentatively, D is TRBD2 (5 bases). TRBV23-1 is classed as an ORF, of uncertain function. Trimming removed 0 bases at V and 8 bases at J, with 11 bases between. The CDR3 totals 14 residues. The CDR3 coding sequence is TGCGCCAGCAGTCAATCATCGGAGGTTTATGAGCAGTTCTTC. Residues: CASSQSSEVYEQFF.

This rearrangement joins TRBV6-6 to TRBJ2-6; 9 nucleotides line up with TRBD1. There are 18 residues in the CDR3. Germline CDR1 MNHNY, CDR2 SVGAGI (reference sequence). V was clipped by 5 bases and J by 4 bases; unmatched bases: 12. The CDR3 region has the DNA TGTGCCAGCAGTCTCCGACAGGGGGTGTATCTGGGGGCCAACGTCCTGACTTTC. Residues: CASSLRQGVYLGANVLTF.

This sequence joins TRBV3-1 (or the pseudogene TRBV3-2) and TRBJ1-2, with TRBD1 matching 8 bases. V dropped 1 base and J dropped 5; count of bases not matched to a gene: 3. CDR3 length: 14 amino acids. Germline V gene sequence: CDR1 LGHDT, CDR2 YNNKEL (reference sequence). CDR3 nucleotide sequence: TGTGCCAGCAGCCAAGCCCAGGGGGCGTATGGCTACACCTTC. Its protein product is CASSQAQGAYGYTF.

The DNA for the CDR3 is TGCGCCAGCAGCTTGGATGGACAGGGTACTGAAGCTTTCTTT. As protein: CASSLDGQGTEAFF. V gene TRBV5-1 combines with J gene TRBJ1-1; 8 nucleotides agree with TRBD1. The CDR3 has 14 residues. The junction had 3 bases not matched to a gene; V was cut back by 0 bases and J by 5 bases. Germline V gives CDR1 SGHRS, CDR2 YFSETQ.

CDR3 nucleotides: TGCGCCAGCGCCCTGACAGGGGAGAATACTGAAGCTTTCTTT. It yields the protein CASALTGENTEAFF. V is TRBV5-1 and J is TRBJ1-1; the match to TRBD1 covers 8 bases. From germline, CDR1 is SGHRS and CDR2 YFSETQ. CDR3 length: 14 amino acids. V shed 7 bases and J 5 bases; nucleotides not matched to a gene: 10.

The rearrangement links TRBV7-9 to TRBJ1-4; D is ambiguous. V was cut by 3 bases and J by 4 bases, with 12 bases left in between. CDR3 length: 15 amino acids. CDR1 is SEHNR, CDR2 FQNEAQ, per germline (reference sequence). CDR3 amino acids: CASSLGWRFNEKLFF. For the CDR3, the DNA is TGTGCCAGCAGCTTGGGATGGAGGTTTAATGAAAAACTGTTTTTT.

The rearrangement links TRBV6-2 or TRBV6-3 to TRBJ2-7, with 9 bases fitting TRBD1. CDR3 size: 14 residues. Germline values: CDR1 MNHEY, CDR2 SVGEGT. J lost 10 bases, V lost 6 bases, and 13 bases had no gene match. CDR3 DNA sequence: TGTGCCAGCAGCTCGTGGACAGGGGTGATAGAACAGTACTTC. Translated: CASSSWTGVIEQYF.

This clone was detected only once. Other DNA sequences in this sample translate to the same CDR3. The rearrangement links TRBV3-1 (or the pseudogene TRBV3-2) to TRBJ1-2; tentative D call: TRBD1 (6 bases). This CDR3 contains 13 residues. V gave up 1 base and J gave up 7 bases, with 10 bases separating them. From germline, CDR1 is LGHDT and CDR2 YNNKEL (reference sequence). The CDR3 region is CASSQVTGSGYTF. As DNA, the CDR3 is TGTGCCAGCAGCCAAGTCACAGGGAGTGGCTACACCTTC.

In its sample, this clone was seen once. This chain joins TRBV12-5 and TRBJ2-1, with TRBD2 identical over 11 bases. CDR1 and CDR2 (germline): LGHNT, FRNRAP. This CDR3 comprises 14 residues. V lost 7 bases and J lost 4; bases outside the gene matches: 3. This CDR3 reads CASAASGGYNEQFF. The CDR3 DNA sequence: TGTGCTAGTGCGGCTAGCGGGGGGTACAATGAGCAGTTCTTC.

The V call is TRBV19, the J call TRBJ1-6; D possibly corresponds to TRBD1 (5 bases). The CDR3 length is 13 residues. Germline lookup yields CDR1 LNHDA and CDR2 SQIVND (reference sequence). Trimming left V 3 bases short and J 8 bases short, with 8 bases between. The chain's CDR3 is CASSMGGDSPLHF. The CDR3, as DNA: TGTGCCAGTAGTATGGGAGGGGATTCACCCCTCCACTTT.

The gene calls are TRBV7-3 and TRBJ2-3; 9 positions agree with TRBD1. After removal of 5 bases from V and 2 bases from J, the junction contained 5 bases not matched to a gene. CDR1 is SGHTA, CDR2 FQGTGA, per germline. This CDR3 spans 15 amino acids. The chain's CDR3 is CASSQQGAITDTQYF. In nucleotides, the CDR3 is TGTGCCAGCAGCCAACAGGGGGCAATCACAGATACGCAGTATTTT.

CDR3 sequence reads: CASSIGSLRGYTF. DNA for the CDR3: TGTGCCAGTAGTATAGGGTCCTTGCGGGGCTACACCTTC. V usage is TRBV19 and J usage is TRBJ1-2; D is uncertain. V gave up 1 base and J gave up 8 bases, with 11 bases separating them. The CDR3 length is 13 residues. Germline V gene lookup returns CDR1 LNHDA and CDR2 SQIVND (reference sequence).

The CDR3 sequence is CASSSRGQPQHF. In DNA, the CDR3 is TGTGCCAGCAGTTCTAGGGGCCAGCCCCAGCATTTT. This rearrangement joins TRBV2 to TRBJ1-5, with D perhaps TRBD1 (5 bases). There are 12 residues in the CDR3. Trimming stripped 5 bases from V and 7 bases from J, with 9 bases between. Per germline, CDR1 SNHLY and CDR2 FYNNEI.

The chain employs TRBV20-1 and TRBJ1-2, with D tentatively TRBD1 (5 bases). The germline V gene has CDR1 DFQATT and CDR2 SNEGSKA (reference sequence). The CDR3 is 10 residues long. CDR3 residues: CSDKGDGYTF. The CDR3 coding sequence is TGCAGCGATAAAGGGGATGGCTACACCTTC.

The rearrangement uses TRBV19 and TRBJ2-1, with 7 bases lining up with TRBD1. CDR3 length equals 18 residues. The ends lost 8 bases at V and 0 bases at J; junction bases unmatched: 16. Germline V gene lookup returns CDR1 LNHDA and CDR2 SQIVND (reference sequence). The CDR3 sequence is CASSPIQTGSSSYNEQFF. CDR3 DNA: TGTGCCAGTTCACCGATCCAGACAGGGTCCTCCTCCTACAATGAGCAGTTCTTC.

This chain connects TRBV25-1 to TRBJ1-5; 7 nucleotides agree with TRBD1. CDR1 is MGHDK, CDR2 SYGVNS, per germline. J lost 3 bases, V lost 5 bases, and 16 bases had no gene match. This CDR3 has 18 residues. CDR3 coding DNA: TGTGCCAGCAGTAACCGGACAGGAAGGGGGAAGGTCAATCAGCCCCAGCATTTT. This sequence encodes CASSNRTGRGKVNQPQHF.

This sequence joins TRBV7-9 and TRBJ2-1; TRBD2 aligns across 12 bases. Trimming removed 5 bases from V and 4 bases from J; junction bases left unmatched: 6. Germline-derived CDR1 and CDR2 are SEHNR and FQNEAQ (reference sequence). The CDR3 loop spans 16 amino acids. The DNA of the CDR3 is TGTGCCAGCAGCCACGGACTAGCGGGGACTTACAATGAGCAGTTCTTC. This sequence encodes CASSHGLAGTYNEQFF.

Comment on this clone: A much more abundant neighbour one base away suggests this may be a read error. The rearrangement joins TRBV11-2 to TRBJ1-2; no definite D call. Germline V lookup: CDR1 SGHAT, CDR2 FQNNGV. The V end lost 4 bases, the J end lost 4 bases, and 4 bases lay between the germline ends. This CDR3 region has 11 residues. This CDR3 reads CASSSSYGYTF. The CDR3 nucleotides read TGTGCCAGCAGCTCCTCCTATGGCTACACCTTC.

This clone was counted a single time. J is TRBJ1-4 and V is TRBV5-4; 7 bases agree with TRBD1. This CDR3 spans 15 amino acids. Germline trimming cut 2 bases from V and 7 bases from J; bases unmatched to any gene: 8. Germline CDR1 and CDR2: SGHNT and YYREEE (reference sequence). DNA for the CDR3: TGTGCCAGCAGCTTACCGGGACAGCGAGGTGAAAAACTGTTTTTT. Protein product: CASSLPGQRGEKLFF.

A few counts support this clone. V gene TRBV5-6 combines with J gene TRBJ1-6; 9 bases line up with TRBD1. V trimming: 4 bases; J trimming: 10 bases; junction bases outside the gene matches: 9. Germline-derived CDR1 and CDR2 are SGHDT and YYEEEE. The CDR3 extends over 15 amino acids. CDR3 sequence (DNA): TGTGCCAGCAGCCTGACAGGGGGTTCGGCGTCACCCCTCCACTTT. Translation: CASSLTGGSASPLHF.

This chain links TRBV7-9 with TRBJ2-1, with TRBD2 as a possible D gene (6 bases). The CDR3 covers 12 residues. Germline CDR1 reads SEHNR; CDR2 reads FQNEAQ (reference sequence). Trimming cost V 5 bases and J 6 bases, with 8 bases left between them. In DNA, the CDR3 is TGTGCCAGCAGCCAGACTAGCAATGAGCAGTTCTTC. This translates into CASSQTSNEQFF.

DNA for the CDR3: TGTGCTAGTGGTACCAGGGGGCGGAACACCGGGGAGCTGTTTTTT. Translation gives CASGTRGRNTGELFF. The chain recombines TRBV12-5 with TRBJ2-2; 8 bases fit TRBD1. The CDR3 contains 15 residues. The junction had 3 bases not matched to a gene; V was cut back by 5 bases and J by 1 base. Germline CDR1 and CDR2: LGHNT and FRNRAP.

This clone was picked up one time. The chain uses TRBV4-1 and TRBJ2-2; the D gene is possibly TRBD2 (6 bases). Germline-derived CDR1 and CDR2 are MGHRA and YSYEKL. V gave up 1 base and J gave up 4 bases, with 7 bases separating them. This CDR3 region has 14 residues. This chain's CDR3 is CASSQGEATGELFF. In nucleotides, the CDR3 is TGCGCCAGCAGCCAAGGGGAGGCCACCGGGGAGCTGTTTTTT.

CDR3 nucleotide sequence: TGCGCCAGCAGCCAAGATTCCCTAGCGGGCATTGAGCAGTTCTTC. Translated: CASSQDSLAGIEQFF. The chain has TRBV4-1 and TRBJ2-1; 8 bases line up with TRBD2. The germline V gene encodes CDR1 MGHRA and CDR2 YSYEKL. There are 15 residues in the CDR3. With 0 bases clipped from V and 9 bases from J, the junction kept 7 bases outside the gene matches.

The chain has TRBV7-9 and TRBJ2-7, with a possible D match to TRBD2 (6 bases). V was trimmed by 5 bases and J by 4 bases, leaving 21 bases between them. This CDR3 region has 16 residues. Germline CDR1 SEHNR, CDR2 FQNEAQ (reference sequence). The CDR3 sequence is CASSGVSRDGTYEQYF. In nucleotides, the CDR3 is TGTGCCAGCAGCGGGGTGTCCCGGGACGGGACTTACGAGCAGTACTTC.

The CDR3 DNA is TGTGCCAGCCTGAGACTAGCAGTTGCAGATACGCAGTATTTT. Its translation is CASLRLAVADTQYF. The rearrangement links TRBV2 to TRBJ2-3, with 7 bases aligning to TRBD2. CDR1 SNHLY and CDR2 FYNNEI come from the germline V gene. V shed 8 bases, J shed 4 bases, and the junction held 9 bases outside the gene matches. CDR3 size: 14 residues.

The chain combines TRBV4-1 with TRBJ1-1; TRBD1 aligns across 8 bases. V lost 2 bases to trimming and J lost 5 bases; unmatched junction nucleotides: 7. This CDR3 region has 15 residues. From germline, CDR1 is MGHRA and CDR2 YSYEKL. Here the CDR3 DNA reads TGCGCCAGCAGCCAAACCTCGACAGGGGCGACTGAAGCTTTCTTT. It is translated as CASSQTSTGATEAFF.

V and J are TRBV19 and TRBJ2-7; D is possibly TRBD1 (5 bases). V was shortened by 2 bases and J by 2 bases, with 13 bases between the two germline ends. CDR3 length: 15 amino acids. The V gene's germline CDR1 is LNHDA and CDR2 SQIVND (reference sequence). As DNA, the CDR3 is TGTGCCAGTAGTATAAGGGGCAGATATACCTACGAGCAGTACTTC. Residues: CASSIRGRYTYEQYF.

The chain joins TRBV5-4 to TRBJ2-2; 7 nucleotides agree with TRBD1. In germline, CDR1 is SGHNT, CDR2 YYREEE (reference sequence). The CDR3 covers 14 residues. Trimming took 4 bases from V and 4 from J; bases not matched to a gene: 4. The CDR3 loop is CASSDRAGTGELFF. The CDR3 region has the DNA TGTGCCAGCAGCGACAGGGCTGGCACCGGGGAGCTGTTTTTT.